One sample yielded the 22 T cell receptor beta chains listed below, sequenced in a study of early stage breast cancer tumors. This table comes from immunoSEQ multiplex PCR, and its TCRdb copy is limited to in-frame clones, with some not included. Here the sample spans some 30,000 clones, 84% being singletons. The source material was blood. The receptors were gathered from a person in their fifties with breast cancer.

The V and J genes are TRBV6-1 and TRBJ2-7; 8 positions match TRBD2. The CDR3 spans 14 residues. The J segment lost 6 bases and the V segment lost 4 bases, leaving 8 bases of the junction unmatched. Germline-derived CDR1 and CDR2 are MNHNS and SASEGT. CDR3 sequence (DNA): TGTGCCAGCAGTGGGGGACTAGAGGGACTCGAGCAGTACTTC. This encodes CASSGGLEGLEQYF.

The chain joins TRBV7-2 to TRBJ2-7; D is possibly TRBD2 (5 bases). The CDR3 sequence is 14 residues long. Trimming shortened V by 5 bases and J by 0 bases, and 11 bases separated the two germline ends. The V gene's germline CDR1 is SGHTA and CDR2 FQGNSA. The CDR3 reads CASSPDFSSYEQYF. Written as DNA, the CDR3 is TGTGCCAGCAGCCCGGACTTCAGCTCCTACGAGCAGTACTTC. Full variable domain (missing parts from reference TRBV7-2 and TRBJ2-7): GAGVSQSPSNKVTEKGKDVELRCDPISGHTALYWYRQSLGQGLEFLIYFQGNSAPDKSGLPSDRFSAERTGGSVSTLTIQRTQQEDSAVYLCASSPDFSSYEQYFGPGTRLTVT.

The rearrangement uses TRBV7-9 and TRBJ2-1; 7 nucleotides match TRBD2. With 3 bases clipped from V and 4 bases from J, the junction kept 12 bases outside the gene matches. CDR1 SEHNR and CDR2 FQNEAQ come from the germline V gene (reference sequence). This CDR3 has 17 amino acids. This CDR3 reads CASSFVYREAFYNEQFF. The CDR3 bases are TGTGCCAGCAGCTTTGTATACCGGGAGGCTTTTTACAATGAGCAGTTCTTC. Complete variable domain (other parts from reference TRBV7-9 and TRBJ2-1): DTGVSQNPRHKITKRGQNVTFRCDPISEHNRLYWYRQTLGQGPEFLTYFQNEAQLEKSRLLSDRFSAERPKGSFSTLEIQRTEQGDSAMYLCASSFVYREAFYNEQFFGPGTRLTVL.

The chain recombines TRBV5-6 with TRBJ1-2, with D uncertain. The CDR3 contains 13 residues. Germline-derived CDR1 and CDR2 are SGHDT and YYEEEE. V was shortened by 6 bases and J by 7 bases, with 16 bases between the two germline ends. In nucleotides, the CDR3 is TGTGCCAGCATAACGGCCAGGACGGGTGGCTACACCTTC. Translated, it gives CASITARTGGYTF. Using reference TRBV5-6 and TRBJ1-2 for the parts outside the CDR3, the full variable domain is DAGVTQSPTHLIKTRGQQVTLRCSPKSGHDTVSWYQQALGQGPQFIFQYYEEEERQRGNFPDRFSGHQFPNYSSELNVNALLLGDSALYLCASITARTGGYTFGSGTRLTVV.

The chain links TRBV29-1 to TRBJ1-1; D not certain. The CDR3 consists of 12 residues. V was clipped by 7 bases and J by 7 bases, with 16 bases between them. Germline CDR1 reads SQVTM; CDR2 reads ANQGSEA. The CDR3 DNA is TGCAGCGCTAAAGACGGTGGCAGTGAAGCTTTCTTT. Protein product: CSAKDGGSEAFF.

This rearrangement joins TRBV6-4 to TRBJ2-1; tentatively, D is TRBD2 (5 bases). The CDR3 is 15 residues long. The V gene's germline CDR1 is MRHNA and CDR2 SNTAGT. The V and J ends lost 6 bases and 3 bases respectively, with 15 bases between them. CDR3 region: CASSDTVGSYNEQFF. CDR3 nucleotides: TGTGCCAGCAGCGATACCGTAGGGAGCTACAATGAGCAGTTCTTC.

CDR3 loop: CASSLGVAGEEQFF. The CDR3 nucleotides read TGCGCCAGCAGCTTGGGGGTAGCGGGAGAGGAGCAGTTCTTC. The chain recombines TRBV5-1 with TRBJ2-1, with 9 bases lining up with TRBD2. The V and J ends lost 0 bases and 10 bases, in that order; junction bases with no gene match: 5. Germline values: CDR1 SGHRS, CDR2 YFSETQ. The CDR3 length is 14 residues.

The chain recombines TRBV14 with TRBJ2-7, with 16 positions matching TRBD2. Germline V gene lookup returns CDR1 SGHDN and CDR2 FVKESK. This CDR3 spans 20 amino acids. V trimming: 0 bases; J trimming: 0 bases; junction bases outside the gene matches: 8. The CDR3 protein is CASSQDFSGTSGRDSYEQYF. CDR3 bases: TGTGCCAGCAGCCAAGATTTTTCCGGGACTAGCGGGAGGGACTCCTACGAGCAGTACTTC.

This sequence joins TRBV5-1 and TRBJ2-1; TRBD1 agrees at 11 bases. The junction had 4 bases not matched to a gene; V was cut back by 0 bases and J by 8 bases. CDR3 length: 15 residues. The germline V gene has CDR1 SGHRS and CDR2 YFSETQ. Written as DNA, the CDR3 is TGCGCCAGCAGCTTGGACGGACAGGGGGCAGATGAGCAGTTCTTC. It yields the protein CASSLDGQGADEQFF. The complete variable domain, with remaining parts taken from reference TRBV5-1 and TRBJ2-1, reads KAGVTQTPRYLIKTRGQQVTLSCSPISGHRSVSWYQQTPGQGLQFLFEYFSETQRNKGNFPGRFSGRQFSNSRSEMNVSTLELGDSALYLCASSLDGQGADEQFFGPGTRLTVL.

The chain recombines TRBV5-1 with TRBJ2-3; TRBD1 aligns across 8 bases. The CDR3 totals 15 residues. V trimming: 4 bases; J trimming: 0 bases; junction bases outside the gene matches: 4. Germline lookup yields CDR1 SGHRS and CDR2 YFSETQ. CDR3 nucleotide sequence: TGCGCCAGCAGCCCAGGGGGCTCTAGCACAGATACGCAGTATTTT. Its translation is CASSPGGSSTDTQYF.

This chain joins TRBV2 and TRBJ2-7; D is perhaps TRBD1 (5 bases). Trimming cost V 5 bases and J 1 base, with 15 bases left between them. CDR1 and CDR2 from the germline V gene are SNHLY and FYNNEI. This CDR3 contains 15 residues. CDR3 nucleotides: TGTGCCAGCAGTTCCGACAGAGATCCTTCCTACGAGCAGTACTTC. Translating it yields CASSSDRDPSYEQYF.

The chain uses TRBV2 and TRBJ2-3, with 13 positions matching TRBD2. The CDR3 consists of 17 residues. Germline assignment: CDR1 SNHLY and CDR2 FYNNEI. The V and J ends lost 5 bases and 4 bases, in that order; junction bases with no gene match: 9. CDR3 amino acids: CASSLILLAGGPDTQYF. The CDR3 DNA follows: TGTGCCAGCAGTCTGATCTTACTAGCGGGGGGGCCAGATACGCAGTATTTT. The full variable domain, with the rest looked up from reference TRBV2 and TRBJ2-3, is EPEVTQTPSHQVTQMGQEVILRCVPISNHLYFYWYRQILGQKVEFLVSFYNNEISEKSEIFDDQFSVERPDGSNFTLKIRSTKLEDSAMYFCASSLILLAGGPDTQYFGPGTRLTVL.

This chain connects TRBV25-1 to TRBJ1-3; possibly TRBD1 for D (5 bases). CDR3 size: 15 residues. V was clipped by 8 bases and J by 2 bases, with 16 bases between them. Germline values: CDR1 MGHDK, CDR2 SYGVNS. The CDR3 DNA is TGTGCCAGCGAGAGTTACGGGACGGCTGGAAACACCATATATTTT. Its protein is CASESYGTAGNTIYF. Looking up the rest from reference TRBV25-1 and TRBJ1-3 gives the full variable domain: EADIYQTPRYLVIGTGKKITLECSQTMGHDKMYWYQQDPGMELHLIHYSYGVNSTEKGDLSSESTVSRIRTEHFPLTLESARPSHTSQYLCASESYGTAGNTIYFGEGSWLTVV.

This sequence joins TRBV5-1 and TRBJ2-2; 8 positions match TRBD2. With 6 bases clipped from V and 3 bases from J, the junction kept 10 bases outside the gene matches. The length of the CDR3 is 16 residues. Per germline, CDR1 SGHRS and CDR2 YFSETQ. Written as DNA, the CDR3 is TGCGCCAGCACCCTTGGCGGGAGGCCGGACACCGGGGAGCTGTTTTTT. This translates into CASTLGGRPDTGELFF.

The chain is built from TRBV5-1 and TRBJ2-2; weak D call: TRBD2 (6 bases). Germline CDR1 reads SGHRS; CDR2 reads YFSETQ. V was pared by 2 bases and J by 9 bases, with 14 bases between. CDR3 length: 14 amino acids. CDR3 protein: CASSFGTPDRELFF. The CDR3 region has the DNA TGCGCCAGCAGCTTCGGGACTCCCGACCGGGAGCTGTTTTTT.

The chain employs TRBV30 and TRBJ2-7; the D gene is possibly TRBD1 (5 bases). This CDR3 comprises 13 residues. V shed 3 bases and J shed 5 bases, with 14 bases lying between them. CDR1 and CDR2 (germline): GTSNPN, SVGIG (reference sequence). CDR3 loop: CAWRGATLDEQYF. The CDR3 DNA reads TGTGCCTGGAGAGGGGCTACCTTGGACGAGCAGTACTTC.

The J gene is TRBJ2-1, the V gene TRBV4-3; D possibly matches TRBD1 or TRBD2 (5 bases each). CDR1 and CDR2 from the germline V gene are LGHNA and YSLEER. V gave up 0 bases and J gave up 3 bases, with 18 bases separating them. CDR3 size: 18 residues. The CDR3 nucleotides are TGCGCCAGCAGCCAAGATGTTAGGGGCGGGTCAGGCTACAATGAGCAGTTCTTC. Translating it yields CASSQDVRGGSGYNEQFF.

This chain uses TRBV10-3 with TRBJ1-1; D may be TRBD1 (5 bases). Trimming shortened V by 10 bases and J by 4 bases, and 13 bases separated the two germline ends. There are 12 residues in the CDR3. Per germline, CDR1 ENHRY and CDR2 SYGVKD. CDR3 nucleotide sequence: TGTGCCACCTTTGGGACGAGCACTGAAGCTTTCTTT. This gives the protein CATFGTSTEAFF.

The chain couples TRBV28 to TRBJ2-4; D ambiguous. Germline-derived CDR1 and CDR2 are MDHEN and SYDVKM. V was trimmed by 3 bases and J by 0 bases, leaving 6 bases between them. The CDR3 sequence is 14 residues long. The CDR3 sequence: CASSLRLAKNIQYF. CDR3 coding DNA: TGTGCCAGCAGTTTGCGGTTAGCCAAAAACATTCAGTACTTC.

This clone was seen a single time. V gene TRBV9 combines with J gene TRBJ2-3, with 12 bases identical to TRBD2. V was clipped by 0 bases and J by 5 bases; unmatched bases: 4. Germline V gives CDR1 SGDLS, CDR2 YYNGEE. The CDR3 contains 16 residues. The CDR3 here is CASSVASGGAGDTQYF. The CDR3, as DNA: TGTGCCAGCAGCGTAGCTAGCGGGGGGGCAGGAGATACGCAGTATTTT.

The V gene is TRBV9, the J gene TRBJ2-2; D unclear. The CDR3 runs 15 residues. Germline lookup yields CDR1 SGDLS and CDR2 YYNGEE. Trimming removed 0 bases at V and 7 bases at J, with 13 bases between. CDR3 loop: CASSVGLKINGELFF. The CDR3 nucleotides read TGTGCCAGCAGCGTAGGCCTTAAGATAAACGGGGAGCTGTTTTTT.

The chain links TRBV7-6 to TRBJ1-1; D gene ambiguous. CDR3 size: 13 residues. The germline V gene has CDR1 SGHVS and CDR2 FNYEAQ. The V and J ends lost 5 bases and 0 bases respectively, with 7 bases between them. The CDR3 DNA reads TGTGCCAGCAGCGGCGGAGTGAACACTGAAGCTTTCTTT. Its translation is CASSGGVNTEAFF.